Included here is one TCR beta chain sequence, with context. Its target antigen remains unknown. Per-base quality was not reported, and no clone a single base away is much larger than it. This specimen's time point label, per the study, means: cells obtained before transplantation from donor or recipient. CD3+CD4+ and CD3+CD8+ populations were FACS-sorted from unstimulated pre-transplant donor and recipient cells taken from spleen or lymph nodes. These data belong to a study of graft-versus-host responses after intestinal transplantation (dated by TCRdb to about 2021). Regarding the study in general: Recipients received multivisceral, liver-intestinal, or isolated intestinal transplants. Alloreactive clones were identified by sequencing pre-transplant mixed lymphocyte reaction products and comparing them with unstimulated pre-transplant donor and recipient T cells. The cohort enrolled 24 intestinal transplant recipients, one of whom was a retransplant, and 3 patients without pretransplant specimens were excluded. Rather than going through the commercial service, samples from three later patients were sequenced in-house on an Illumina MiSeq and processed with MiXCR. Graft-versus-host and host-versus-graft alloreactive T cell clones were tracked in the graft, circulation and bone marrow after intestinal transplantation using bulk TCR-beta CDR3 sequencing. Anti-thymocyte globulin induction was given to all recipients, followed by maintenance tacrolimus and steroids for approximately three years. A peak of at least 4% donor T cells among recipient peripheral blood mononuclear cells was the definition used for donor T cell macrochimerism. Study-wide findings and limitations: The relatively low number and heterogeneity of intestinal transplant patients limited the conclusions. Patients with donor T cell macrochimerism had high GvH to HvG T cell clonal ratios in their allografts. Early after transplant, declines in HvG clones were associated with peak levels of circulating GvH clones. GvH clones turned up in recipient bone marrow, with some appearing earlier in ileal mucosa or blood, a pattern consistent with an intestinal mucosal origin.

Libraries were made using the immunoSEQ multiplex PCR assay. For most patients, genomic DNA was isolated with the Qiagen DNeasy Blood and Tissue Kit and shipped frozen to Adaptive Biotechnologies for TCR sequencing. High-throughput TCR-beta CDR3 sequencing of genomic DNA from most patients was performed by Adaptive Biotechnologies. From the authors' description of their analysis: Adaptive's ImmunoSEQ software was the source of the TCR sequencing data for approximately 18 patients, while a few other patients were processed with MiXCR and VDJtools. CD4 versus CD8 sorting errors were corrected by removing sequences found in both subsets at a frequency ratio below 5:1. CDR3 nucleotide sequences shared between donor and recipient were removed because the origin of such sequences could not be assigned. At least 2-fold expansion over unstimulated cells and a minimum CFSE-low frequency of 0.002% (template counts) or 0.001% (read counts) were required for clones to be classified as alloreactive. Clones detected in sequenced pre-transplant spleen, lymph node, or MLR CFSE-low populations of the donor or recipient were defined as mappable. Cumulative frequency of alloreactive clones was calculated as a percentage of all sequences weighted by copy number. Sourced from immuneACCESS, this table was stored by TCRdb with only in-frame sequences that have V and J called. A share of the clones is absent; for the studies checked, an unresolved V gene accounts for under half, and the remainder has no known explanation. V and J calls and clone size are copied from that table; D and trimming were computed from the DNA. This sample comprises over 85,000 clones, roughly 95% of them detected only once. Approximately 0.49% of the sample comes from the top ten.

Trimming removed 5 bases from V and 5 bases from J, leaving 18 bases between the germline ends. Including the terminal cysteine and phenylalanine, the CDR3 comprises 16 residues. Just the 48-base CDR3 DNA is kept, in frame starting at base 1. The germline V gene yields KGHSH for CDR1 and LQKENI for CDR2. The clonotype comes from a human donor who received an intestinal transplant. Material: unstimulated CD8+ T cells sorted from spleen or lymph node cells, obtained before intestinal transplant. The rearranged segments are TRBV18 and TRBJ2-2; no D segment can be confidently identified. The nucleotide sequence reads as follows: TGTGCCAGCTCATCTGCTAGGCCCGATGGGACCGGGGAGCTGTTTTTT. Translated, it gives CASSSARPDGTGELFF.